This T cell receptor beta chain was obtained from a study of Graves' ophthalmopathy and Graves' hyperthyroidism. As the starting material, roughly 10 ml of fresh peripheral blood yielded the PBMCs. The CDR3 runs 17 residues. Germline-derived CDR1 and CDR2 are SGHAT and FQNNGV. Trimming removed 4 bases at V and 0 bases at J, with 16 bases between. CDR3 regions of TCR beta were amplified from RNA transcripts. HTBI primers primed a first-round RT-PCR, and a second-round multiplex PCR followed. TCRdb recomputed calls from the multiplex PCR reads with MiXCR, one row per CDR3 protein. The table records approximately 160,000 distinct CDR3 sequences, roughly two fifths of them present only once.

Specimen: peripheral blood. This chain joins TRBV11-2 and TRBJ1-3, with D possibly TRBD1 on 5 matching bases. The TCR was taken from a young man with Graves' ophthalmopathy. The CDR3 sequence: CASSYVGRSNSGNTIYF. The CDR3 DNA reads as TGTGCCAGCAGCTACGTGGGACGGTCCAACTCTGGAAACACCATATATTTT.